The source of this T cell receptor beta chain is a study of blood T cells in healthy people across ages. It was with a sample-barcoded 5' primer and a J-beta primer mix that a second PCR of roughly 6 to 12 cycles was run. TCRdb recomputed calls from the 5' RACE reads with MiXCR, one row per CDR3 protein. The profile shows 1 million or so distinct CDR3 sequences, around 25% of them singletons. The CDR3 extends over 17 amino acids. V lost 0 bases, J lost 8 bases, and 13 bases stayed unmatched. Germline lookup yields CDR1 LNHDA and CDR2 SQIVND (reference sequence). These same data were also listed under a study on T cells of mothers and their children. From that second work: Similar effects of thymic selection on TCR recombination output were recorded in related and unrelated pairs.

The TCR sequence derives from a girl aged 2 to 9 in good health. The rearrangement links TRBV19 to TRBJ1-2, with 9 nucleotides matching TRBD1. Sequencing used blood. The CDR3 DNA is TGTGCCAGTAGTATAGATTTTACAGGGGGCCAATCTTCCGGCTACACCTTC. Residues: CASSIDFTGGQSSGYTF. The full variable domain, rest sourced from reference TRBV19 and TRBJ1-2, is DGGITQSPKYLFRKEGQNVTLSCEQNLNHDAMYWYRQDPGQGLRLIYYSQIVNDFQKGDIAEGYSVSREKKESFPLTVTSAQKNPTAFYLCASSIDFTGGQSSGYTFGSGTRLTVV.